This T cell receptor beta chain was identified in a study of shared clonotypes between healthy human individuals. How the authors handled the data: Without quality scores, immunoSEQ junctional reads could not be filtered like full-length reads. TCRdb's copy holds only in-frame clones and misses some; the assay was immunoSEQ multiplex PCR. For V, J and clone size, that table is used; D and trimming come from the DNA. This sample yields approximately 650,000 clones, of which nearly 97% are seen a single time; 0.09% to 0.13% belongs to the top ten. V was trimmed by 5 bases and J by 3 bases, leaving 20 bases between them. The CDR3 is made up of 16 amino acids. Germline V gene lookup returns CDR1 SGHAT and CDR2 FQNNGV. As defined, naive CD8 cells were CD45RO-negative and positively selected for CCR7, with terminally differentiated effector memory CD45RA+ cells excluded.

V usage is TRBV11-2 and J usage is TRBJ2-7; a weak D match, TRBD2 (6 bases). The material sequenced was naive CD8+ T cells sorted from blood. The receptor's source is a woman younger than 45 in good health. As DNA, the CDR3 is TGTGCCAGCAGCGAGAATAGGTGGACTATCGACTACGAGCAGTACTTC. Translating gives CASSENRWTIDYEQYF. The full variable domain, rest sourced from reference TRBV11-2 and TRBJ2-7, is EAGVAQSPRYKIIEKRQSVAFWCNPISGHATLYWYQQILGQGPKLLIQFQNNGVVDDSQLPKDRFSAERLKGVDSTLKIQPAKLEDSAVYLCASSENRWTIDYEQYFGPGTRLTVT.